This T cell receptor beta chain was sequenced for a study of naive and memory T cell subsets. Study-level results: Naive and memory subsets had different power law exponents for TCR abundance.

Two oligonucleotides, mixed equimolar, formed the beta constant-region primer covering TRBC1 and TRBC2. The ligated cDNA underwent four PCR rounds using SP2 and nested alpha and beta constant-region primers. TCRdb re-derived calls from the UMI-ligation and nested PCR reads in MiXCR, one entry per CDR3 protein. The sample shows some 82,000 distinct CDR3 sequences, about 8.2% of them seen only once. This clonotype appeared many times. Antigen: not known. V lost 5 bases to trimming and J lost 6 bases; unmatched junction nucleotides: 5. This CDR3 comprises 14 residues. In germline, CDR1 is SGHAT, CDR2 FQNNGV.

The chain recombines TRBV11-2 with TRBJ2-2; TRBD1 aligns across 8 bases. The sequencing input was naive CD8+ T cells from blood. This receptor was identified in a human donor in good health. The CDR3, as DNA: TGTGCCAGCAGCCCGGACAGGGCCCCCGGGGAGCTGTTTTTT. Protein sequence: CASSPDRAPGELFF.